This T cell receptor (beta chain) was obtained from a study of shared clonotypes between healthy human individuals. For the study at large: A couple of female and a few male donors aged 18 to 49 were enrolled.

The authors distributed each subset's genomic DNA evenly over several immunoSEQ plates. Profiling relied on immunoSEQ multiplex PCR, and the TCRdb table lists in-frame clones only, not all of them. This table holds more than 1,200,000 clones, approximately 98.5% found once. Sequences were obtained from naive CD4+ T cells sorted from blood. Stated subset: CD45RA+ positively selected. The receptor comes from a young man in good health.

DNA of the CDR3: TGTGCCAGCAGCTTAGCGGAGGGCGGATCCACAGATACGCAGTATTTT. This sequence encodes CASSLAEGGSTDTQYF. V gene TRBV7-9 combines with J gene TRBJ2-3; D is possibly TRBD2 (6 bases). Germline assignment: CDR1 SEHNR and CDR2 FQNEAQ (reference sequence). This CDR3 has 16 amino acids. Deletions cut 0 bases from V and 2 bases from J, with 12 bases between.